This passage covers 25 T cell receptor beta chains from one sample sequenced in a study of regulatory T cells in long-lasting Graves disease. Arm-PCR of CDR3 regions and iRepertoire HTBI primers were used to build TCR beta libraries. Using its own MiXCR run on the multiplex PCR reads, TCRdb lists one record per CDR3 protein. The sample records 350,000 to 500,000 distinct CDR3 sequences, around 15% being singletons. Time point: newly diagnosed GD, antithyroid drugs for less than 3 months. From RNA extracted from PBMCs, the TCR library was made. These data also formed part of another study, on T cells in Graves' hyperthyroidism and ophthalmopathy.

This sample comprised peripheral blood mononuclear cells (PBMCs), obtained at new diagnosis, from a patient treated with antithyroid drugs. The receptors here all came from a woman in her fifties or sixties with Graves disease.

This rearrangement joins TRBV5-5 to TRBJ2-3; D ambiguous. The germline CDR1 and CDR2 sequences are SGHKS and YYEKEE (reference sequence). The germline V and J ends were trimmed by 1 base and 1 base, with 10 bases remaining between them. The CDR3 is 15 residues long. CDR3 loop: CASSLSGIRTDTQYF. DNA for the CDR3: TGTGCCAGCAGCTTGAGTGGGATACGCACAGATACGCAGTATTTT.

There are many counts of this clonotype. V usage is TRBV2 and J usage is TRBJ2-3; 7 bases agree with TRBD2. This CDR3 comprises 14 residues. Germline loops: CDR1 SNHLY, CDR2 FYNNEI. V lost 5 bases and J lost 1; bases outside the gene matches: 3. CDR3 sequence reads: CASSWGGGTDTQYF. For the CDR3, the DNA is TGTGCCAGCAGTTGGGGGGGGGGCACAGATACGCAGTATTTT.

This clonotype was observed many times. The chain employs TRBV27 and TRBJ1-1; D remains ambiguous. The length of the CDR3 is 14 residues. The V gene lost 2 bases and the J gene lost 5 bases, with 12 bases spanning the gap. From germline, CDR1 is MNHEY and CDR2 SMNVEV (reference sequence). The CDR3 loop is CASSLRSGRTEAFF. Here the CDR3 DNA reads TGTGCCAGCAGTTTAAGGTCAGGTAGAACTGAAGCTTTCTTT.

The rearrangement links TRBV4-1 to TRBJ2-3; D call uncertain. Germline V gene lookup returns CDR1 MGHRA and CDR2 YSYEKL. Trimming left V 0 bases short and J 9 bases short, with 7 bases between. The CDR3 sequence is 12 residues long. CDR3 region: CASSQETGTQYF. In nucleotides, the CDR3 is TGCGCCAGCAGCCAAGAGACCGGGACGCAGTATTTT.

This clonotype has at least ten counts. The chain combines TRBV28 with TRBJ2-6; D is perhaps TRBD1 or TRBD2 (5 bases each). Trimming removed 6 bases from V and 2 bases from J, with 11 bases in between. This CDR3 contains 15 residues. Looked up from germline, CDR1 is MDHEN and CDR2 is SYDVKM. In DNA, the CDR3 is TGTGCCAGCAGCCTGCCGGGGCCTGGGGCCAACGTCCTGACTTTC. Encoded protein: CASSLPGPGANVLTF.

This clonotype appeared a few times. The rearrangement joins TRBV19 to TRBJ2-7, with TRBD2 matching over 10 bases. The junction had 10 bases not matched to a gene; V was cut back by 3 bases and J by 5 bases. The length of the CDR3 is 16 residues. CDR1 is LNHDA, CDR2 SQIVND, per germline (reference sequence). The chain's CDR3 is CASSIGPSGGGNEQYF. Written as DNA, the CDR3 is TGTGCCAGTAGTATTGGACCTAGCGGGGGCGGGAACGAGCAGTACTTC. Filled out from reference TRBV19 and TRBJ2-7, the complete variable domain reads DGGITQSPKYLFRKEGQNVTLSCEQNLNHDAMYWYRQDPGQGLRLIYYSQIVNDFQKGDIAEGYSVSREKKESFPLTVTSAQKNPTAFYLCASSIGPSGGGNEQYFGPGTRLTVT.

This clonotype occurred a few times. The J gene is TRBJ2-2, the V gene TRBV7-6; tentative D call: TRBD1 (5 bases). Germline V gene data show CDR1 as SGHVS and CDR2 as FNYEAQ. The CDR3 is 17 residues long. V was cut by 1 base and J by 5 bases, with 17 bases left in between. This CDR3 is CASSLENRVRVTGELFF. The CDR3 nucleotides read TGTGCCAGCAGCTTAGAAAATCGGGTCAGGGTAACCGGGGAGCTGTTTTTT.

This clonotype was picked up a small number of times. J is TRBJ2-7 and V is TRBV4-1; a possible D gene is TRBD1 (6 bases). CDR1 is MGHRA and CDR2 is YSYEKL in the germline V gene. The CDR3 runs 16 residues. The V end lost 4 bases, the J end lost 2 bases, and 18 bases lay between the germline ends. The CDR3 region is CASSRGPQGFAYEQYF. CDR3 nucleotides: TGCGCCAGCAGCCGGGGCCCACAGGGTTTTGCCTACGAGCAGTACTTC.

V gene TRBV2 combines with J gene TRBJ1-6, with D uncertain. The CDR3 consists of 12 residues. Germline V lookup: CDR1 SNHLY, CDR2 FYNNEI. V was shortened by 5 bases and J by 7 bases, with 6 bases between the two germline ends. In DNA, the CDR3 is TGTGCCAGCAGTACGAGAAATTCACCCCTCCACTTT. Encoded protein: CASSTRNSPLHF.

This clonotype appeared many times. V usage is TRBV20-1 and J usage is TRBJ2-2; 10 bases are a match to TRBD2. The CDR3 length is 16 residues. After removal of 1 base from V and 5 bases from J, the junction contained 7 bases not matched to a gene. CDR1 DFQATT and CDR2 SNEGSKA come from the germline V gene (reference sequence). CDR3 region: CSARAAGTSVTGELFF. The DNA for the CDR3 is TGCAGTGCTAGAGCCGCCGGGACTAGCGTAACCGGGGAGCTGTTTTTT.

In this sample, this clonotype turned up a few times. V and J are TRBV2 and TRBJ2-3; D possibly corresponds to TRBD2 (6 bases). The germline gives CDR1 SNHLY, CDR2 FYNNEI. The CDR3 is 15 amino acids. V lost 6 bases and J lost 2, with 15 bases in between. The CDR3 DNA is TGTGCCAGCAGGACCGGGACTCACATCACAGATACGCAGTATTTT. Translated: CASRTGTHITDTQYF.

This clonotype was seen repeatedly, ten times or more. The chain has TRBV2 and TRBJ2-5; D is ambiguous. The CDR3 is made up of 12 amino acids. Germline CDR1 and CDR2: SNHLY and FYNNEI. Trimming took 6 bases from V and 0 from J, leaving 5 bases between them. The CDR3 loop is CASRIHQETQYF. DNA for the CDR3: TGTGCCAGCAGGATCCACCAAGAGACCCAGTACTTC. Filled out from reference TRBV2 and TRBJ2-5, the complete variable domain reads EPEVTQTPSHQVTQMGQEVILRCVPISNHLYFYWYRQILGQKVEFLVSFYNNEISEKSEIFDDQFSVERPDGSNFTLKIRSTKLEDSAMYFCASRIHQETQYFGPGTRLLVL.

The chain links TRBV28 to TRBJ2-7; D uncertain. This CDR3 is 14 amino acids long. V was shortened by 3 bases and J by 3 bases, with 12 bases between the two germline ends. Per germline, CDR1 MDHEN and CDR2 SYDVKM. CDR3 DNA sequence: TGTGCCAGCAGTTTGAGGACGGTCTTCTACGAGCAGTACTTC. This translates into CASSLRTVFYEQYF.

Many counts were recorded for this clonotype. This chain joins TRBV20-1 and TRBJ2-3, with no clear D. The CDR3 totals 11 residues. V was clipped by 6 bases and J by 13 bases, with 17 bases between them. Germline V gene data show CDR1 as DFQATT and CDR2 as SNEGSKA (reference sequence). CDR3: CSAIRTGWKYF. The DNA of the CDR3 is TGCAGTGCCATAAGGACGGGCTGGAAGTATTTT.

This clonotype came up a few times. The genes are TRBV6-5 and TRBJ2-1; maybe TRBD2 (6 bases). V lost 2 bases to trimming and J lost 6 bases, with 17 bases between them. Germline V CDR1 and CDR2: MNHEY, SVGAGI. CDR3 size: 16 residues. Here the CDR3 reads CASSYPQTRPFNEQFF. Here the CDR3 DNA reads TGTGCCAGCAGTTACCCTCAGACTAGACCCTTCAATGAGCAGTTCTTC.

This clonotype was picked up many times. The chain has TRBV7-9 and TRBJ2-7; D assignment may be TRBD1 or TRBD2 (6 bases each). There are 15 residues in the CDR3. Deletions cut 5 bases from V and 2 bases from J, with 16 bases between. Germline CDR1 is SEHNR and CDR2 is FQNEAQ (reference sequence). CDR3 sequence reads: CASSQFGGEAYEQYF. The CDR3 DNA sequence: TGTGCCAGCAGCCAGTTCGGGGGCGAAGCCTACGAGCAGTACTTC.

In this sample, this clonotype turned up many times. The J gene is TRBJ2-3, the V gene TRBV6-1; TRBD2 matches at 8 bases. Trimming at V came to 8 bases and at J to 0 bases, leaving 10 bases not matched to a gene. The CDR3 loop spans 16 amino acids. CDR1 and CDR2 from the germline V gene are MNHNS and SASEGT. CDR3 loop: CASGLSGVFSTDTQYF. Here the CDR3 DNA reads TGTGCCAGCGGCCTTAGCGGGGTCTTTAGCACAGATACGCAGTATTTT.

This clonotype occurred many times. This chain links TRBV2 with TRBJ1-4; 7 bases agree with TRBD1. CDR3 length: 15 residues. CDR1 and CDR2 (germline): SNHLY, FYNNEI. After removal of 3 bases from V and 3 bases from J, the junction contained 4 bases not matched to a gene. CDR3 in amino acids: CASSETGTANEKLFF. The DNA of the CDR3 is TGTGCCAGCAGTGAGACCGGGACAGCTAATGAAAAACTGTTTTTT.

This clonotype was observed at least ten times. The rearrangement links TRBV10-3 to TRBJ2-5; 12 bases align to TRBD2. Looked up from germline, CDR1 is ENHRY and CDR2 is SYGVKD. The CDR3 sequence is 13 residues long. After removal of 8 bases from V and 2 bases from J, the junction contained 0 bases not matched to a gene. The CDR3 loop reads CAIGLAGQETQYF. The CDR3 coding sequence is TGTGCCATCGGACTAGCGGGACAAGAGACCCAGTACTTC.

In this sample, this clonotype turned up a few times. The chain has TRBV18 and TRBJ1-2, with 12 bases fitting TRBD1. Germline loops: CDR1 KGHSH, CDR2 LQKENI. Trimming at V came to 4 bases and at J to 3 bases, leaving 3 bases not matched to a gene. The CDR3 is made up of 15 amino acids. CDR3 DNA: TGTGCCAGCTCACTGGGGACAGGGGGCCACTATGGCTACACCTTC. Residues: CASSLGTGGHYGYTF.

This chain uses TRBV5-5 with TRBJ1-5; D is uncertain. CDR3 size: 15 residues. Per the germline V gene, CDR1 is SGHKS and CDR2 is YYEKEE (reference sequence). The germline V and J ends were trimmed by 0 bases and 3 bases, with 10 bases remaining between them. CDR3 sequence reads: CASSLGGVDNQPQHF. CDR3 DNA: TGTGCCAGCAGCTTGGGTGGGGTGGACAATCAGCCCCAGCATTTT.

The chain carries TRBV2 and TRBJ2-6; 7 bases line up with TRBD1. The CDR3 spans 16 residues. Germline trimming cut 10 bases from V and 0 bases from J; bases unmatched to any gene: 9. Germline CDR1 reads SNHLY; CDR2 reads FYNNEI. The CDR3 sequence is CATSGQFNSGANVLTF. CDR3 nucleotides: TGTGCCACCTCGGGACAGTTTAACTCTGGGGCCAACGTCCTGACTTTC.

This chain connects TRBV7-9 to TRBJ2-3, with 8 nucleotides matching TRBD2. CDR1 and CDR2 (germline): SEHNR, FQNEAQ (reference sequence). The length of the CDR3 is 16 residues. Losses at the gene ends were 5 bases for V and 0 bases for J; bases not matched to a gene: 7. The CDR3 DNA reads TGTGCCAGCAGCGTTTTCGCTAGCGGGAGCACAGATACGCAGTATTTT. Its translation: CASSVFASGSTDTQYF.

The chain employs TRBV9 and TRBJ2-5, with D tentatively TRBD1 or TRBD2 (5 bases each). There are 15 residues in the CDR3. V gave up 0 bases and J gave up 4 bases, with 13 bases separating them. Germline V gene lookup returns CDR1 SGDLS and CDR2 YYNGEE. CDR3 in amino acids: CASSVGGLSRETQYF. The DNA of the CDR3 is TGTGCCAGCAGCGTAGGGGGGTTATCCCGAGAGACCCAGTACTTC.

The chain uses TRBV27 and TRBJ2-3; 8 positions agree with TRBD2. Germline trimming cut 8 bases from V and 3 bases from J; bases unmatched to any gene: 10. The CDR3 runs to 15 residues. Germline CDR1 MNHEY, CDR2 SMNVEV (reference sequence). The CDR3 sequence: CASGDLAGRTDTQYF. The CDR3 DNA reads TGTGCCAGCGGTGATTTAGCGGGAAGGACAGATACGCAGTATTTT.